This T cell receptor beta chain was recorded in a study of blood T cells in healthy people across ages. PCR was performed a second time for about 7 to 12 cycles using a sample-barcoded 5' primer and a J-beta primer mix. TCRdb redid the calling of the 5' RACE reads with MiXCR, one entry per CDR3 protein. The sample holds approximately 850,000 distinct CDR3 sequences, 58% seen once. The CDR3 consists of 14 residues. V shed 6 bases and J 7 bases; nucleotides not matched to a gene: 10. Germline assignment: CDR1 SQVTM and CDR2 ANQGSEA. This clonotype occurred a few times. V and J are TRBV29-1 and TRBJ1-4; 8 nucleotides agree with TRBD1. The specimen sequenced was blood. This clonotype was obtained from a man aged 25-45 years in good health. In DNA form, the CDR3 reads TGCAGCGTAGAATCGACAGGGGCCGGTGAAAAACTGTTTTTT. It translates to CSVESTGAGEKLFF.